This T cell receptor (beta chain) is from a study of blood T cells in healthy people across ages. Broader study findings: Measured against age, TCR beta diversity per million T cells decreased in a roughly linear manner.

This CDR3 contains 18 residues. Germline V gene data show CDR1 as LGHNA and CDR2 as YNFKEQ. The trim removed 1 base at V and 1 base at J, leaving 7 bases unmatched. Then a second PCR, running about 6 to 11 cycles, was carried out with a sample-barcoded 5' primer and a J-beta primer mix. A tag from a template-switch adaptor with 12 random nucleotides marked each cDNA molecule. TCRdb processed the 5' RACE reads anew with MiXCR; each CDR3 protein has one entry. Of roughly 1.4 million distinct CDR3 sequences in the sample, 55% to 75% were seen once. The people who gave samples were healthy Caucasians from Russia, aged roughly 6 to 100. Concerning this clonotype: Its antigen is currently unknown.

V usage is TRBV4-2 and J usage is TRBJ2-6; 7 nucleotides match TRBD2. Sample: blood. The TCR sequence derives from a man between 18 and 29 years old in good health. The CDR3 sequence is CASSQVPWRGSGANVLTF. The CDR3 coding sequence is TGTGCCAGCAGCCAAGTTCCGTGGCGGGGGTCTGGGGCCAACGTCCTGACTTTC.